These 16 T cell receptor beta chains came from one sample sequenced in a study of cytomegalovirus exposure and HLA in healthy donors. PCR involved 60 Vbeta and 13 Jbeta primers. Data came from immunoSEQ multiplex PCR; TCRdb stores just in-frame clones and leaves some out. Altogether around 150,000 clones are present, around 84% being singletons, with the ten largest covering approximately 3.1%. Sequencing input: PBMCs. Receptor source: a woman in her thirties or forties in good health and CMV-seronegative.

This chain uses TRBV5-1 with TRBJ2-3; tentative D call: TRBD2 (7 bases). CDR3 length: 17 amino acids. Germline V gene data show CDR1 as SGHRS and CDR2 as YFSETQ. Trimming shortened V by 0 bases and J by 0 bases, and 14 bases separated the two germline ends. The chain's CDR3 is CASSLVGGATSTDTQYF. CDR3 coding DNA: TGCGCCAGCAGCTTGGTGGGGGGGGCGACCAGCACAGATACGCAGTATTTT.

This clone was seen once. This chain uses TRBV7-2 with TRBJ2-2; the match to TRBD2 covers 7 bases. The V segment lost 8 bases and the J segment 6 bases; nucleotides outside the gene matches: 12. CDR1 and CDR2 (germline): SGHTA, FQGNSA. The CDR3 contains 15 residues. The CDR3, as DNA: TGTGCCAGCGGCCCCCGACTAGCTTGGGCCGGGGAGCTGTTTTTT. This codes for CASGPRLAWAGELFF.

Here the CDR3 DNA reads TGTGCCAGCAGCGCCGGGACAGGGGTGTACGAGCAGTACTTC. Amino acids: CASSAGTGVYEQYF. The V call is TRBV6-1, the J call TRBJ2-7; TRBD1 aligns across 10 bases. There are 14 residues in the CDR3. Looked up from germline, CDR1 is MNHNS and CDR2 is SASEGT. The V segment lost 6 bases and the J segment 4 bases; nucleotides outside the gene matches: 6.

V is TRBV7-9 and J is TRBJ2-1; tentative D call: TRBD1 (5 bases). The germline V gene has CDR1 SEHNR and CDR2 FQNEAQ (reference sequence). V was trimmed by 5 bases and J by 9 bases, leaving 11 bases between them. The CDR3 totals 12 residues. The chain's CDR3 is CASSHDSSEQFF. CDR3 nucleotides: TGTGCCAGCAGCCATGACAGCAGTGAGCAGTTCTTC.

This sequence joins TRBV2 and TRBJ2-5, with TRBD1 as a possible D gene (6 bases). The germline gives CDR1 SNHLY, CDR2 FYNNEI. Trimming stripped 6 bases from V and 4 bases from J, with 9 bases between. CDR3 length: 12 amino acids. CDR3 coding DNA: TGTGCCAGCAGACCGGACAGAGAGACCCAGTACTTC. It specifies CASRPDRETQYF.

CDR3 sequence: CASSLSTNDRGWGQPQHF. The CDR3 bases are TGTGCCAGCAGTTTAAGCACCAACGACAGGGGATGGGGTCAGCCCCAGCATTTT. The J gene is TRBJ1-5, the V gene TRBV28; 8 positions match TRBD1. The CDR3 length is 18 residues. Germline V lookup: CDR1 MDHEN, CDR2 SYDVKM. V dropped 2 bases and J dropped 6; count of bases not matched to a gene: 15.

This clone was recorded once. The chain links TRBV2 to TRBJ2-5; 9 positions match TRBD2. V gave up 11 bases and J gave up 5 bases; unmatched junction bases: 15. There are 15 residues in the CDR3. CDR1 and CDR2 (germline): SNHLY, FYNNEI. CDR3 sequence (DNA): TGTGCCCACAGCGGGGGCGGGGGGGTAGGTGAGACCCAGTACTTC. Translating gives CAHSGGGGVGETQYF.

This chain links TRBV6-1 with TRBJ2-1, with 8 bases fitting TRBD2. Germline CDR1 MNHNS, CDR2 SASEGT. The CDR3 loop spans 14 amino acids. With V trimmed by 8 bases and J by 9 bases, 12 bases remained unmatched. The chain's CDR3 is CASHPGLDSVEQFF. The DNA for the CDR3 is TGTGCCAGCCACCCGGGACTAGATTCGGTTGAGCAGTTCTTC.

This clone has a single count. This chain joins TRBV6-6 and TRBJ2-3, with TRBD1 matching over 7 bases. Germline V gene sequence: CDR1 MNHNY, CDR2 SVGAGI (reference sequence). CDR3 size: 14 residues. The V segment lost 6 bases and the J segment 2 bases; nucleotides outside the gene matches: 5. The CDR3 coding sequence is TGTGCCAGCAGCCAGACAGGGACCACAGATACGCAGTATTTT. Protein product: CASSQTGTTDTQYF.

The rearrangement uses TRBV2 and TRBJ2-4; 7 nucleotides match TRBD2. With 6 bases clipped from V and 0 bases from J, the junction kept 11 bases outside the gene matches. The germline V gene has CDR1 SNHLY and CDR2 FYNNEI. The CDR3 has 17 residues. The CDR3 reads CASSGGSTIVAKNIQYF. The CDR3 DNA is TGTGCCAGCAGCGGGGGGTCTACCATCGTAGCCAAAAACATTCAGTACTTC.

This clone was recorded a few times. The chain combines TRBV6-1 with TRBJ1-5, with TRBD1 matching 9 bases. The V and J ends lost 1 base and 7 bases, in that order; junction bases with no gene match: 5. This CDR3 has 15 amino acids. Germline-derived CDR1 and CDR2 are MNHNS and SASEGT. The CDR3 nucleotides read TGTGCCAGCAGTGAAGTAGGGGACAGGGTGCAGCCCCAGCATTTT. It translates to CASSEVGDRVQPQHF.

This rearrangement joins TRBV7-9 to TRBJ1-5; D is ambiguous. The ends were cut back, 5 bases at V and 4 bases at J, with 6 bases in the middle. Germline CDR1 is SEHNR and CDR2 is FQNEAQ (reference sequence). The CDR3 sequence is 12 residues long. The CDR3 here is CASSPANQPQHF. The CDR3 nucleotides are TGTGCCAGCAGCCCTGCGAATCAGCCCCAGCATTTT.

The chain joins TRBV19 to TRBJ1-2, with 7 bases aligning to TRBD1. Unmatched junction bases numbered 6, after V lost 4 bases and J lost 4 bases. The germline V gene has CDR1 LNHDA and CDR2 SQIVND (reference sequence). The CDR3 runs to 14 residues. The CDR3, as DNA: TGTGCCAGTAGTAAGTGGGACAGCTCCTATGGCTACACCTTC. This codes for CASSKWDSSYGYTF.

The gene calls are TRBV7-9 and TRBJ2-7, with 8 bases identical to TRBD1. Germline loops: CDR1 SEHNR, CDR2 FQNEAQ (reference sequence). V trimming: 3 bases; J trimming: 4 bases; junction bases outside the gene matches: 5. The CDR3 length is 14 residues. CDR3: CASSFDRGSYEQYF. The CDR3 DNA follows: TGTGCCAGCAGCTTCGACAGGGGTAGTTACGAGCAGTACTTC.

The genes are TRBV10-3 and TRBJ1-3; D uncertain. CDR3 length: 17 amino acids. Trimming shortened V by 0 bases and J by 4 bases, and 16 bases separated the two germline ends. Germline V CDR1 and CDR2: ENHRY, SYGVKD. The CDR3: CAISESAVQVGGNTIYF. The CDR3 DNA reads TGTGCCATCAGTGAGTCGGCTGTGCAGGTGGGCGGAAACACCATATATTTT.

The chain combines TRBV4-1 with TRBJ1-2; D is perhaps TRBD1 (5 bases). Germline loops: CDR1 MGHRA, CDR2 YSYEKL. The CDR3 extends over 15 amino acids. With 4 bases removed from V and 4 bases from J, the gap between germline ends came to 16 bases. CDR3 DNA: TGCGCCAGCAGCCTAGGGGTGGCTGCCCTCTATGGCTACACCTTC. Its protein product is CASSLGVAALYGYTF.